These 2 T cell receptor beta chains originate from one sample sequenced in a study of control samples from healthy donors and cancer patients. TCRdb's table, derived via immunoSEQ multiplex PCR, lists solely in-frame clones and lacks some. The sample shows some 65,000 clones, roughly 82% of them seen only once. The sample was PBMCs. Receptor source: a woman between 45 and 60 years old with lung cancer.

The chain couples TRBV7-2 to TRBJ2-2, with 11 bases lining up with TRBD1. Germline lookup yields CDR1 SGHTA and CDR2 FQGNSA. V lost 5 bases to trimming and J lost 8 bases; unmatched junction nucleotides: 7. The CDR3 runs to 15 residues. CDR3 in amino acids: CASSPRTGGLGELFF. The CDR3 DNA is TGTGCCAGCAGCCCCAGGACAGGGGGCTTGGGGGAGCTGTTTTTT.

The CDR3 nucleotides are TGTGCCAGCAGCTTAGATCGAAGAGGGGGCAGGGAAGGGGACACTGAAGCTTTCTTT. Protein: CASSLDRRGGREGDTEAFF. V is TRBV11-3 and J is TRBJ1-1; TRBD1 agrees at 7 bases. CDR1 SGHNT and CDR2 YENEEA come from the germline V gene. With 0 bases clipped from V and 3 bases from J, the junction kept 16 bases outside the gene matches. CDR3 length: 19 residues.